This T cell receptor (beta chain) was found in a study of T cell changes during pregnancy in multiple sclerosis (dated by TCRdb to between 2019 and 2020). At the level of the whole study: The study looked at changes in the T cell repertoire across pregnancy in women with multiple sclerosis.

Library preparation was by the immunoSEQ multiplex PCR assay. This is the immuneACCESS table as TCRdb keeps it, with only in-frame sequences that have V and J called. A part of the clones is gone; compared with another copy, unresolved V genes explain less than half, and the rest is unexplained. The sample has about 130,000 clones on record, about 95% of them singletons. The ten largest account for 0.44% of the sample. Ends trimmed: V by 5 bases, J by 2 bases; bases unmatched to a gene: 6. Per the germline V gene, MRHNA is the CDR1 and SNTAGT is the CDR2. CDR3 length: 15 amino acids, cysteine to phenylalanine. Kept here is only the CDR3 DNA, which spans 45 bases and is read in frame from base 1. About this clone itself: What antigen it recognizes has not been identified. Base qualities were left out, and no much larger clone turns up one base away.

The sequenced sample was peripheral blood, obtained after pregnancy. The receptor chain draws on TRBV6-4 and TRBJ2-7, with TRBD2 identical over 10 junction bases. This TCR derives from a female donor with multiple sclerosis, enrolled in a pregnancy study. The CDR3 is CASSQRSGGAYEQYF. At the DNA level, the sequence is TGTGCCAGCAGTCAACGAAGCGGGGGGGCCTACGAGCAGTACTTC.